This is a list of T cell receptor beta chains from one sample in a study of T cell repertoires in cytomegalovirus infection. TCRdb reprocessed the reads via MiXCR and lists one record per CDR3 protein. The sample lists some 200,000 distinct CDR3 sequences, approximately 19% occurring once. Sequenced sample: PBMCs. These receptor sequences come from a human donor in good health (CMV status not recorded). Some clones in this sample may be carry-over from other donors' samples. Each CDR3 is given with its conserved first and last residue. Fields, in order: CDR3 protein, J gene, D gene, V gene. A D gene is named only where the DNA matches it firmly.

CDR3 protein: CASSLEPGSGSPLHF; J gene: TRBJ1-6; D gene: .; V gene: TRBV7-2
CDR3 protein: CASSLGQGAAYGYTF; J gene: TRBJ1-2; D gene: TRBD1; V gene: TRBV7-2
CDR3 protein: CASFGTMLRETQYF; J gene: TRBJ2-5; D gene: .; V gene: TRBV7-4
CDR3 protein: CASSHCRRIADSYEQYF; J gene: TRBJ2-7; D gene: .; V gene: TRBV11-3
CDR3 protein: CASSLGHPEAFF; J gene: TRBJ1-1; D gene: .; V gene: TRBV7-9
CDR3 protein: CASSLGAGVQPQHF; J gene: TRBJ1-5; D gene: .; V gene: TRBV27
CDR3 protein: CASSLAGGGTNTEAFF; J gene: TRBJ1-1; D gene: .; V gene: TRBV5-1
CDR3 protein: CASSLAGEGLGGTYEQYF; J gene: TRBJ2-7; D gene: TRBD2; V gene: TRBV7-2
CDR3 protein: CSVEAGDRGRNIQYF; J gene: TRBJ2-4; D gene: TRBD1; V gene: TRBV29-1
CDR3 protein: CRASGERTNEQFF; J gene: TRBJ2-1; D gene: .; V gene: TRBV20-1
CDR3 protein: CASNLWAGDQNYGYTF; J gene: TRBJ1-2; D gene: .; V gene: TRBV19
CDR3 protein: CASSSTSGRAAEQFF; J gene: TRBJ2-1; D gene: TRBD2; V gene: TRBV6-4
CDR3 protein: CASSIGTSATGELFF; J gene: TRBJ2-2; D gene: TRBD2; V gene: TRBV11-2
CDR3 protein: CASIGDGSIVQPQHF; J gene: TRBJ1-5; D gene: .; V gene: TRBV6-6
CDR3 protein: CASSQDARTGVNEKLFF; J gene: TRBJ1-4; D gene: TRBD1; V gene: TRBV4-2
CDR3 protein: CASSALTGGGYEKLFF; J gene: TRBJ1-4; D gene: TRBD1; V gene: TRBV12-3/TRBV12-4
CDR3 protein: CASSLAPGQGFYEQYF; J gene: TRBJ2-7; D gene: TRBD1; V gene: TRBV7-2
CDR3 protein: CASRLYTGTGKGYTF; J gene: TRBJ1-2; D gene: TRBD1; V gene: TRBV6-8
CDR3 protein: CASSEVRLVWNEQFF; J gene: TRBJ2-1; D gene: .; V gene: TRBV6-1
CDR3 protein: CASSLLRQKETQYF; J gene: TRBJ2-5; D gene: .; V gene: TRBV7-3
CDR3 protein: CASSFPPGETQYF; J gene: TRBJ2-5; D gene: .; V gene: TRBV7-8
CDR3 protein: CSARGGYTF; J gene: TRBJ1-2; D gene: .; V gene: TRBV20-1
CDR3 protein: CASSQKGAGNQPQHF; J gene: TRBJ1-5; D gene: TRBD1; V gene: TRBV12-3/TRBV12-4
CDR3 protein: CASSLANHYNEQFF; J gene: TRBJ2-1; D gene: .; V gene: TRBV7-6
CDR3 protein: CASSPVRQRLSYEQYF; J gene: TRBJ2-7; D gene: .; V gene: TRBV18
CDR3 protein: CASSLTDGRWENQPQHF; J gene: TRBJ1-5; D gene: .; V gene: TRBV12-3/TRBV12-4
CDR3 protein: CASSEGGSRTEAFF; J gene: TRBJ1-1; D gene: .; V gene: TRBV10-1
CDR3 protein: CASSLGPSDEQFF; J gene: TRBJ2-1; D gene: .; V gene: TRBV5-1
CDR3 protein: CASRTRGQGAYEQYF; J gene: TRBJ2-7; D gene: TRBD1; V gene: TRBV2
CDR3 protein: CASSFSGKGNTIYF; J gene: TRBJ1-3; D gene: .; V gene: TRBV12-3/TRBV12-4
CDR3 protein: CASSLVLGQGVPEQFF; J gene: TRBJ2-1; D gene: TRBD1; V gene: TRBV7-3
CDR3 protein: CASCPEPYSYNEQFF; J gene: TRBJ2-1; D gene: .; V gene: TRBV19
CDR3 protein: CASSLDPQQPQHF; J gene: TRBJ1-5; D gene: .; V gene: TRBV5-4
CDR3 protein: CASSLGARGGPRADTQYF; J gene: TRBJ2-3; D gene: TRBD2; V gene: TRBV27
CDR3 protein: CASSQGANYGYTF; J gene: TRBJ1-2; D gene: .; V gene: TRBV5-1
CDR3 protein: CASSGTGGAGYGYTF; J gene: TRBJ1-2; D gene: TRBD1; V gene: TRBV27
CDR3 protein: CASSTGRGRSNQPQHF; J gene: TRBJ1-5; D gene: .; V gene: TRBV7-2
CDR3 protein: CAIRGDGDPEAFF; J gene: TRBJ1-1; D gene: .; V gene: TRBV10-3
CDR3 protein: CSATRDNGMNTEAFF; J gene: TRBJ1-1; D gene: .; V gene: TRBV20-1
CDR3 protein: CASSLKYFDSTRGGDTQYF; J gene: TRBJ2-3; D gene: .; V gene: TRBV27
CDR3 protein: CASSLGTSGSPGELFF; J gene: TRBJ2-2; D gene: TRBD2; V gene: TRBV7-6
CDR3 protein: CASSPGEVNSPLHF; J gene: TRBJ1-6; D gene: .; V gene: TRBV28
CDR3 protein: CASSLKGGVHYEQYF; J gene: TRBJ2-7; D gene: .; V gene: TRBV13
CDR3 protein: CASTNPTGAETQYF; J gene: TRBJ2-5; D gene: TRBD1; V gene: TRBV5-1
CDR3 protein: CASATGTGPLTF; J gene: TRBJ1-2; D gene: TRBD1; V gene: TRBV7-4
CDR3 protein: CASNPSGRRGNGELFF; J gene: TRBJ2-2; D gene: TRBD2; V gene: TRBV2
CDR3 protein: CASSSSTGGRGYTF; J gene: TRBJ1-2; D gene: TRBD1; V gene: TRBV7-2
CDR3 protein: CASSQSTGRNYEQYF; J gene: TRBJ2-7; D gene: .; V gene: TRBV7-2
CDR3 protein: CASSAGTGHGYTF; J gene: TRBJ1-2; D gene: TRBD1; V gene: TRBV2
CDR3 protein: CASSLDVYTDTQYF; J gene: TRBJ2-3; D gene: .; V gene: TRBV5-1
CDR3 protein: CASSVANGGSGNTIYF; J gene: TRBJ1-3; D gene: .; V gene: TRBV9
CDR3 protein: CASSLRQQGSNEKLFF; J gene: TRBJ1-4; D gene: TRBD1; V gene: TRBV28
CDR3 protein: CSAGTITDTQYF; J gene: TRBJ2-3; D gene: TRBD2; V gene: TRBV20-1
CDR3 protein: CASSLNRDGGLSGANVLTF; J gene: TRBJ2-6; D gene: .; V gene: TRBV5-1
CDR3 protein: CAISLTVEDEQFF; J gene: TRBJ2-1; D gene: .; V gene: TRBV10-3